This T cell receptor beta chain originates from a study of blood T cell repertoires in COVID-19 (dated by TCRdb to 2019 to 2021). A note on the overall study: Collaborator samples came from the United States, Italy and Spain and covered acute and convalescent phases of COVID-19. The material from the prospective study consisted of cDNA or gDNA derived from T cells, B-cell-depleted T cells, or PBMCs. Deeply sampled blood TCRbeta repertoires from subjects exposed to, actively infected with, or recovered from COVID-19 were included in the dataset. The repertoires were released in a freely available public database intended as a resource for research on the immune response to SARS-CoV-2. Samples came from the ongoing ImmuneRACE study (first 160 participants) plus 1,254 subjects from 6 global collaborators. A de-identified subject ID, COVID-19 status, age in years and sex were almost always included in the sample metadata. HLA class I and class II types, where available, came from metadata supplied by the sample provider rather than from assay-based typing.

One collaborating source in Seattle enrolled patients while the patients were actively infected and followed the patients over time throughout the course of disease. Collaborating institutions collected whole blood in K2EDTA tubes following their own protocols. For TCRbeta analysis, collaborator samples were shipped as frozen whole blood, as isolated PBMCs, or as DNA extracted from either sample type. Note on this clone: Its antigen target is currently unknown. The input lacks base qualities; no much larger clone sits a single base away.

Beyond this particular receptor, the publication reports: The amount of clinical and demographic metadata varied by source and participant and was provided uncurated.

The immunoSEQ Assay, a bias-controlled multiplex PCR, was used to amplify TCRbeta CDR3 regions from genomic DNA. On the study's bioinformatics: The number of nucleated cells in each sample was estimated from the amplification of reference gene primers within the assay. To quantify the absolute abundance of each unique TCRbeta CDR3 rearrangement, sequence reads were collapsed and filtered. For each sample, productive Simpson clonality was calculated as the square root of Simpson's diversity index over productive rearrangements. The table comes from immuneACCESS by way of TCRdb, which keeps in-frame sequences with V and J called. Part of the clones is missing from these tables; in studies checked, under half for an unresolved V gene and the rest for unknown reasons. D and trimming were read from the DNA, whereas the V and J calls and clone size are those reported in that table. Present in this sample are over 150,000 clones, about 87% of which were seen just once. Jointly, the top ten make up about 2.6% of the sample.

Deletion took 2 bases off V and 5 bases off J, with a span of 13 bases between the germline ends. As encoded in the germline V gene, CDR1 is SGHDT while CDR2 is YYEEEE. The cysteine opens and the phenylalanine closes a CDR3 of 14 amino acids. Just CDR3 DNA is preserved here, 42 bases in frame from base 1. This TCR derives from a woman aged 80 or over with COVID-19, enrolled during active disease. This chain is built from TRBV5-6 and TRBJ2-5; TRBD2 could be the D gene, as 6 bases match. Sample: peripheral blood. The base sequence is TGTGCCAGCAGCTTCCGGGAGATCCGGGAGACCCAGTACTTC. Translation gives CASSFREIRETQYF.